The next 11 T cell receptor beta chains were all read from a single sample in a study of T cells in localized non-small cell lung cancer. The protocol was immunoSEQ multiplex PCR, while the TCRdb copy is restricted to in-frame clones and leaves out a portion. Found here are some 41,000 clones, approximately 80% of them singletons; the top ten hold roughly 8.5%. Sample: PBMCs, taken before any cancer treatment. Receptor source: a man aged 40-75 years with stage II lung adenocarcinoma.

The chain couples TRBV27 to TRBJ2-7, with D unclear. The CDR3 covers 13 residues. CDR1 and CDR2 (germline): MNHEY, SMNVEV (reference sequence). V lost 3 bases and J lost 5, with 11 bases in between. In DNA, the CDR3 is TGTGCCAGCAGTTTGTCAGGTGTGGACGAGCAGTACTTC. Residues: CASSLSGVDEQYF.

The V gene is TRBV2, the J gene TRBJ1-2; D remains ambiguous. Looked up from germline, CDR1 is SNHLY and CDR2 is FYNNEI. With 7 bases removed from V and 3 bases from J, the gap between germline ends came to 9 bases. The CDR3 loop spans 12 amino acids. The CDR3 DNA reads TGTGCCAGCAAGCTAGGGCACTATGGCTACACCTTC. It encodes CASKLGHYGYTF.

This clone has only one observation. CDR3 residues: CASSVEDSPGLRSYEQYF. CDR3 coding DNA: TGTGCCAGCAGCGTAGAAGACTCCCCAGGCTTACGCTCCTACGAGCAGTACTTC. The gene calls are TRBV9 and TRBJ2-5; D call uncertain. Judging by the DNA end, TRBJ2-7 fits better; the J call may be wrong. This CDR3 is built from 18 residues. Germline CDR1 SGDLS, CDR2 YYNGEE.

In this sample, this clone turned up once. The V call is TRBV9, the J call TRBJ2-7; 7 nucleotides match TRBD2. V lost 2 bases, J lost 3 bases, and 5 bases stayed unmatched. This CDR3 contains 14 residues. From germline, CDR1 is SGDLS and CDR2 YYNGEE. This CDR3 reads CASSVGGRGYEQYF. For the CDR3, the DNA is TGTGCCAGCAGCGTGGGCGGGAGAGGCTACGAGCAGTACTTC.

CDR3 coding DNA: TGTGCCAGCAGCCGGGGGGACAGGGGGAAGATGGATACGCAGTATTTT. Translated: CASSRGDRGKMDTQYF. The rearrangement links TRBV5-4 to TRBJ2-3, with TRBD1 identical over 11 bases. Germline V gives CDR1 SGHNT, CDR2 YYREEE (reference sequence). Trimming took 4 bases from V and 6 from J; bases not matched to a gene: 10. The CDR3 extends over 16 amino acids.

The CDR3 sequence is CAWSAQVLDGYTF. The CDR3 DNA sequence: TGTGCCTGGAGTGCACAGGTCCTGGATGGCTACACCTTC. The rearrangement uses TRBV30 and TRBJ1-2, with D possibly being TRBD1 (5 bases). Germline assignment: CDR1 GTSNPN and CDR2 SVGIG (reference sequence). Between the trimmed V and J ends, which lost 1 base and 6 bases, there was a span of 12 bases. This CDR3 has 13 residues.

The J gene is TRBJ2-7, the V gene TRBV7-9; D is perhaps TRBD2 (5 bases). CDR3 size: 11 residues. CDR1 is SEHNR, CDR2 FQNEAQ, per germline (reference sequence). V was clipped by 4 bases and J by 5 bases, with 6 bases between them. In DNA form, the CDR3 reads TGTGCCAGCAGCTCGGAGGACGAGCAGTACTTC. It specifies CASSSEDEQYF.

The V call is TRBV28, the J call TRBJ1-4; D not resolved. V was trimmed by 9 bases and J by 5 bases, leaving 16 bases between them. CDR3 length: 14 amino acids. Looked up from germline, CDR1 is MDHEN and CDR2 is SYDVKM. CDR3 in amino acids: CASSSFSANEKLFF. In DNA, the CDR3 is TGTGCCAGTTCGAGCTTCTCAGCAAATGAAAAACTGTTTTTT.

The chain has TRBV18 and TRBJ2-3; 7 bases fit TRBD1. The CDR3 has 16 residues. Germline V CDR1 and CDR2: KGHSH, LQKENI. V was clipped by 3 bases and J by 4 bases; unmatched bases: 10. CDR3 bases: TGTGCCAGCTCACCGACACGGACAGGTCGTTCAGATACGCAGTATTTT. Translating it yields CASSPTRTGRSDTQYF.

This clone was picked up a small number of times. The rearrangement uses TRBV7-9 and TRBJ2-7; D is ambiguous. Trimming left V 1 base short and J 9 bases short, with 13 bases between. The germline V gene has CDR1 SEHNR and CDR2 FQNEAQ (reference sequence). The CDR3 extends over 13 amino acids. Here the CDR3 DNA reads TGTGCCAGCAGCTTAGACCCGGATGCCCGGCAGTACTTC. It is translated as CASSLDPDARQYF.

The CDR3 sequence is CASSDRGRETQYF. CDR3 DNA sequence: TGTGCCAGCAGTGACAGGGGGCGAGAGACCCAGTACTTC. The rearrangement uses TRBV2 and TRBJ2-5; 8 bases line up with TRBD1. Germline V CDR1 and CDR2: SNHLY, FYNNEI. The V gene end was trimmed by 3 bases and the J gene end by 4 bases; junction bases not matched to a gene: 1. CDR3 size: 13 residues. The complete variable domain, with remaining parts taken from reference TRBV2 and TRBJ2-5, reads EPEVTQTPSHQVTQMGQEVILRCVPISNHLYFYWYRQILGQKVEFLVSFYNNEISEKSEIFDDQFSVERPDGSNFTLKIRSTKLEDSAMYFCASSDRGRETQYFGPGTRLLVL.